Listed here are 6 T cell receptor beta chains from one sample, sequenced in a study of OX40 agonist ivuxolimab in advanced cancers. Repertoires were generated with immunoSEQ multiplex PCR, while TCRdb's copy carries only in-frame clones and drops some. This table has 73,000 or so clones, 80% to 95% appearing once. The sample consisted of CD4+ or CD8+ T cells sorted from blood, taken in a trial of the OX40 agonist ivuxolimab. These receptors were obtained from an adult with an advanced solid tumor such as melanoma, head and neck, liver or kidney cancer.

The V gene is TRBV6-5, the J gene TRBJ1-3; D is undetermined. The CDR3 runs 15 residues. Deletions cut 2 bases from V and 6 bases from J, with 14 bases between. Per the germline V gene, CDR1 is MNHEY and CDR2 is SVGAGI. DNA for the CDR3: TGTGCCAGCAGTTACGGGCCAGTGGAGATAAACACCATATATTTT. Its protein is CASSYGPVEINTIYF.

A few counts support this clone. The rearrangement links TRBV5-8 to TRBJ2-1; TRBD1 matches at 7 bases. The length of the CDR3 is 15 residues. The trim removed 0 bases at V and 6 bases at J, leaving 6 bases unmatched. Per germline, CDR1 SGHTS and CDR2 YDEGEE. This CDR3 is CASSLAGGEFNEQFF. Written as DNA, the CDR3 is TGTGCCAGCAGCTTGGCAGGGGGTGAGTTCAATGAGCAGTTCTTC.

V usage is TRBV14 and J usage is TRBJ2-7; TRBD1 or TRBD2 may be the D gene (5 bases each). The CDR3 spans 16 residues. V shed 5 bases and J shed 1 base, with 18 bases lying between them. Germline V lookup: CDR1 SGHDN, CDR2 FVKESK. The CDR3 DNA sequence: TGTGCCAGCAGCGCCCGACCCGGGGACGGATCCTACGAGCAGTACTTC. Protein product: CASSARPGDGSYEQYF.

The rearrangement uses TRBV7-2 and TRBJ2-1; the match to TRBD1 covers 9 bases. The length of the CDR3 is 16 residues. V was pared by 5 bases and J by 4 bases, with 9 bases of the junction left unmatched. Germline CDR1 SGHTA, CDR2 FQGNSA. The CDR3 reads CASSLDGQGSYNEQFF. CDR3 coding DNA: TGTGCCAGCAGCCTCGATGGACAGGGGTCGTACAATGAGCAGTTCTTC.

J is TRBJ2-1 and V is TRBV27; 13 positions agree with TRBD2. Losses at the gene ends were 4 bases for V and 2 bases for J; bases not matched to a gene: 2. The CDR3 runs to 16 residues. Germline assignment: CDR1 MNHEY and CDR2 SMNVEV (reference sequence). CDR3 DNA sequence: TGTGCCAGCAGTTCGGGGACTAGCGGGACCTACAATGAGCAGTTCTTC. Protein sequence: CASSSGTSGTYNEQFF.

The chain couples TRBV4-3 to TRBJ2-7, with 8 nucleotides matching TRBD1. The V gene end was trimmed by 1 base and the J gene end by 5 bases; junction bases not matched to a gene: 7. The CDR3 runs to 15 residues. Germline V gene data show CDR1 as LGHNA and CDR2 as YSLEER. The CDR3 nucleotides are TGCGCCAGCAGCCAAGGAGGGACAGGCCCCCACGAGCAGTACTTC. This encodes CASSQGGTGPHEQYF.